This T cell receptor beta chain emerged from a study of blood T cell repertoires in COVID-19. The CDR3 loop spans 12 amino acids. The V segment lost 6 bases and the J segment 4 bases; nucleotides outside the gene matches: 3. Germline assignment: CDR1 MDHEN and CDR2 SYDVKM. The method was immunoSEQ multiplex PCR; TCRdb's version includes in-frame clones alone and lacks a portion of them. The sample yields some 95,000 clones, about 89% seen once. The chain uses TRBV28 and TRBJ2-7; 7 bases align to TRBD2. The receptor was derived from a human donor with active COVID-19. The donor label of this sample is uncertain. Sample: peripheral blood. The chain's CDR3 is CASSPGGYEQYF. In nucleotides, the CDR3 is TGTGCCAGCAGCCCCGGGGGGTACGAGCAGTACTTC.